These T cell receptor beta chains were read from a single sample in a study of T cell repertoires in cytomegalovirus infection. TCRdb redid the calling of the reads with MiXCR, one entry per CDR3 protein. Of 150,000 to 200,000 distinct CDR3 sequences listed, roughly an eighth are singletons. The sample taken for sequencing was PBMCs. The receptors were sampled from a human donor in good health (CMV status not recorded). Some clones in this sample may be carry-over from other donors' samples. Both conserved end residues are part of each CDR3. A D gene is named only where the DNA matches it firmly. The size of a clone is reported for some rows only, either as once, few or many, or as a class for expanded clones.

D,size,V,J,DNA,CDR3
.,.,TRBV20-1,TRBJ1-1,TGCAGTGCACTTGGAGGAACGTTGAACACTGAAGCTTTCTTT,CSALGGTLNTEAFF
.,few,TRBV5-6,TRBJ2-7,TGTGCCAGCAGCGGGGGGAAACGGCCCTACGAGCAGTACTTC,CASSGGKRPYEQYF
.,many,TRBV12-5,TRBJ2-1,TGTGCTAGTGCTACTCAGGGAGTTAATGAGCAGTTCTTC,CASATQGVNEQFF
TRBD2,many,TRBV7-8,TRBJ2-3,TGTGCCAGCAGCCATTTGACTAGCGGGGTCCCAAATACGCAGTATTTT,CASSHLTSGVPNTQYF
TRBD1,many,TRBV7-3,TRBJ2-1,TGTGCCAGCAGCGGACAGGGAGGCACGGATGAGCAGTTCTTC,CASSGQGGTDEQFF
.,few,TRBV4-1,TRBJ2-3,TGCGCCAGCAGCAGGGAAGACACAGATACGCAGTATTTT,CASSREDTDTQYF
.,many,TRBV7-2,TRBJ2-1,TGTGCCAGCAGCTCGGGCGGTCACAATGAGCAGTTCTTC,CASSSGGHNEQFF
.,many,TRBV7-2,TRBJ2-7,TGTGCCAGCAGCCCCCGAGGAGAGCGGTTAACCTACGAGCAGTACTTC,CASSPRGERLTYEQYF
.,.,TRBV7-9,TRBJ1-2,TGTGCCAGCAGCCCCCACAGCTATGGCTACACCTTC,CASSPHSYGYTF
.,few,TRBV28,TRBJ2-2,TGTGCCAGCAGTCCGACTAGTTATTCGTCCGGGGAGCTGTTTTTT,CASSPTSYSSGELFF
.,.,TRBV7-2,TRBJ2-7,TGTGCCAGCAGAATGGGTTCCTACGAGCAGTACTTC,CASRMGSYEQYF
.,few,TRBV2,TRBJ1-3,TGTGCCAGCAGTGAAGACAGGCTCTCTGGAAACACCATATATTTT,CASSEDRLSGNTIYF
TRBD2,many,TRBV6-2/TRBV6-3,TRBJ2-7,TGTGCCAGCAGTTACGGCAGACTAAGCGGGACGTACGAGCAGTACTTC,CASSYGRLSGTYEQYF
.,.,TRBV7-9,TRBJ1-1,TGTGCCAGCAGCTCTGGGCCCCGAGAAGCTTTCTTT,CASSSGPREAFF
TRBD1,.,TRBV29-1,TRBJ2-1,TGCAGCGCTGACAGGGGTGTAAATGAGCAGTTCTTC,CSADRGVNEQFF
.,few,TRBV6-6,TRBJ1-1,TGTGCCAGCAGTTATGAGGCTAGGAGGCACACTGAAGCTTTCTTT,CASSYEARRHTEAFF
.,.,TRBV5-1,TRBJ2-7,TGCGCCAGCAGCCCGGCGTTAAACGGTCTCCCTTCGGAGCAGTACTTC,CASSPALNGLPSEQYF
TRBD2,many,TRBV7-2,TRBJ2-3,TGTGCCAGCAGCTTAGGGCAACGACTAGCGGGAGGGCTCGCAGATACGCAGTATTTT,CASSLGQRLAGGLADTQYF
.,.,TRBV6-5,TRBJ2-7,TGTGCCAGCACCCCAAGCTGGGCCTACGAGCAGTACTTC,CASTPSWAYEQYF
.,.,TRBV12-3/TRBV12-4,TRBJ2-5,TGTGCCAGCAGGCCTACTGGAGCAGGGGGGGAGACCCAGTACTTC,CASRPTGAGGETQYF
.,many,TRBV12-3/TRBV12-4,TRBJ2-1,TGTGCCAGCACTTTTTTACGGGGTTTCTCCTACAATGAGCAGTTCTTC,CASTFLRGFSYNEQFF
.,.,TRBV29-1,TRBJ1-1,TGCAGCGTTGATGGGGGGACTGAAGCTTTCTTT,CSVDGGTEAFF
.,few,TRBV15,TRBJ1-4,TGTGCCACCAGCAGGGGTTGGGGAGGGATCGATGAAAAACTGTTTTTT,CATSRGWGGIDEKLFF
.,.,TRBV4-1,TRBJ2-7,TGCGCCAGCAGCCAAGGGGGCAGGAGCTCCTACGAGCAGTACTTC,CASSQGGRSSYEQYF
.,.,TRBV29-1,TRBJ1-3,TGCAGCGTGGAGGCCGGAAACACCATATATTTT,CSVEAGNTIYF
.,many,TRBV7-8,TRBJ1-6,TGTGCCAGCAGCTTACGTGTGGGTCCGGCGCATTCACCCCTCCACTTT,CASSLRVGPAHSPLHF
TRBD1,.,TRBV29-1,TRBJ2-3,TGCAGCGTCGCTCAGGGGGCAGATACGCAGTATTTT,CSVAQGADTQYF
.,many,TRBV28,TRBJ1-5,TGTGCCAGCAGTCTGAGACAGGTTTCTGATCAGCCCCAGCATTTT,CASSLRQVSDQPQHF
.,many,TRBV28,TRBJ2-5,TGTGCCAGCAGTTTATCCCCCCCAATGAGGGGGACGAAGACCCAGTACTTC,CASSLSPPMRGTKTQYF
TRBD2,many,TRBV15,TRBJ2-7,TGTGCCACCAGGAACCTAGCGGGAGGGTCCTACGAGCAGTACTTC,CATRNLAGGSYEQYF
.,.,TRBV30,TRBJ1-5,TGTGCCTGGGACAAGGGGGGAGACGGAGTTCAGCCCCAGCATTTT,CAWDKGGDGVQPQHF
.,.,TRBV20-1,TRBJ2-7,TGCAGTGCTGGGGAGCACTCCTACGAGCAGTACTTC,CSAGEHSYEQYF
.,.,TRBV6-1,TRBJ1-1,TGTGCCAGTAATGGGAGAGGGGTAAACACTGAAGCTTTCTTT,CASNGRGVNTEAFF